Sequencing of this T cell receptor (beta chain) was carried out in a study of cytomegalovirus exposure and HLA in healthy donors. Overall study: Earlier findings included more than 95 million unique TCR beta sequences obtained from 180 million or so T cells. Study-level points and caveats: Analysis was carried out at a later point, and it linked a missense DCLRE1C variant to TCR beta V- and J-gene trimming.

PCR used 60 Vbeta primers and 13 Jbeta primers. Using immunoSEQ multiplex PCR, the repertoire was profiled, and TCRdb retains in-frame clones only, with some absent. Of roughly 120,000 clones in the sample, 80% are singletons; the top ten hold about 0.94%. Healthy people donating bone marrow made up the donors. As concerns this clone: Its target is not known.

Input material: PBMCs. The TCR originated in a human donor in good health.

CDR3: CASSLDSTTGSATEAFF. The CDR3 DNA reads TGTGCCAGCAGCTTAGATTCTACAACAGGCTCTGCCACTGAAGCTTTCTTT. The chain is built from TRBV7-7 and TRBJ1-1; tentative D call: TRBD1 (5 bases). The CDR3 extends over 17 amino acids. The germline V and J ends were trimmed by 1 base and 4 bases, with 19 bases remaining between them. From germline, CDR1 is SSHAT and CDR2 FNYEAQ (reference sequence).